This T cell receptor (beta chain) originates from a study of identical twins. Study conclusions and caveats: There were fewer insertions in abundant cord blood beta clonotypes, but memory repertoires showed no such pattern. Cross-sectional statistical analysis, not tracking of the same donors, underpinned the conclusions.

This clonotype turned up a few times. Its antigen is currently unknown. The length of the CDR3 is 14 residues. Per the germline V gene, CDR1 is MNHNS and CDR2 is SASEGT. Trimming removed 6 bases at V and 0 bases at J, with 12 bases between. A universal primer site arose from template switching, and cDNA bore unique molecular identifiers. TCRdb re-derived calls from the 5' RACE reads in MiXCR, one entry per CDR3 protein. The table lists 450,000 to 650,000 distinct CDR3 sequences, around 15% of them singletons. Separately, the same data were catalogued under a study of yellow fever vaccine responses in identical twins. According to that study: Twins' vaccine T cell responses reportedly seemed partly convergent and partly personalized.

This clonotype was sampled from a woman aged 18-29 years in good health. The sample was CD4+ T cells sorted from blood. J is TRBJ2-7 and V is TRBV6-1, with a possible D match to TRBD1 (6 bases). Here the CDR3 reads CASRVGQISYEQYF. As DNA, the CDR3 is TGTGCCAGCAGGGTCGGACAGATCTCCTACGAGCAGTACTTC.